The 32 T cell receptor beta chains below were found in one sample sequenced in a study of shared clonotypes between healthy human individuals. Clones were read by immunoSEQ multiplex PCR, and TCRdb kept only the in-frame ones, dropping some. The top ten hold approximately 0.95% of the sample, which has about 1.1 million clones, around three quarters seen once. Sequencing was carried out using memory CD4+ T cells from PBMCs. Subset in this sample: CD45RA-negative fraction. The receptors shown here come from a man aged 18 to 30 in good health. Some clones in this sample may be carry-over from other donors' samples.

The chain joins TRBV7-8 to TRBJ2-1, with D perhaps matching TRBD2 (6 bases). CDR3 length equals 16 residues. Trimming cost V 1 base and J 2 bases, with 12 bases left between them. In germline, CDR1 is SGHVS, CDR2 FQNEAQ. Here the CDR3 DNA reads TGTGCCAGCAGCTTAGATAGCGGAAGACCCTACAATGAGCAGTTCTTC. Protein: CASSLDSGRPYNEQFF.

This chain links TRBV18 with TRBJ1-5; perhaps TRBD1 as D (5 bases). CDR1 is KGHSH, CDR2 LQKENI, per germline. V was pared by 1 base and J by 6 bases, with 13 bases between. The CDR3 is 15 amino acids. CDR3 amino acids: CASSPQGLTGQPQHF. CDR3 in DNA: TGTGCCAGCTCACCACAGGGTCTAACAGGTCAGCCCCAGCATTTT.

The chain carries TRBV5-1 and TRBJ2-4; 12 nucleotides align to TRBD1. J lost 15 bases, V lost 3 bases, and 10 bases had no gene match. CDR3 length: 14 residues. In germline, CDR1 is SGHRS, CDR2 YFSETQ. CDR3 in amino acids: CASSSGTGGAGLYF. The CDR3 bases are TGCGCCAGCAGCTCCGGGACAGGGGGCGCCGGGTTGTACTTC.

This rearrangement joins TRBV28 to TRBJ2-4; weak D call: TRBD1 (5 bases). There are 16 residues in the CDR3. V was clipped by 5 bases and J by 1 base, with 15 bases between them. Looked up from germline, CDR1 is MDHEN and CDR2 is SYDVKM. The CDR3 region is CASSGIGVSAKNIQYF. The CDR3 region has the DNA TGTGCCAGCAGTGGCATAGGGGTCTCGGCCAAAAACATTCAGTACTTC.

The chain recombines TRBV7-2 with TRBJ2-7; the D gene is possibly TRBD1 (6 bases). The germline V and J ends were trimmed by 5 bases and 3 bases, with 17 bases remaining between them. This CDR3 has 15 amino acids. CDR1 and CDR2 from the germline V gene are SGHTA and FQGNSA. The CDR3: CASSSRRGAYYEQYF. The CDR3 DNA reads TGTGCCAGCAGCAGTCGCAGGGGAGCCTACTACGAGCAGTACTTC.

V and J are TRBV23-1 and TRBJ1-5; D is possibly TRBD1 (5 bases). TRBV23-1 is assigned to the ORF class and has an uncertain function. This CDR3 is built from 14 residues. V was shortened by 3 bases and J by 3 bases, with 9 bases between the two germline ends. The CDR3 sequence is CASSQARVNQPQHF. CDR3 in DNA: TGCGCCAGCAGTCAGGCCAGGGTCAATCAGCCCCAGCATTTT.

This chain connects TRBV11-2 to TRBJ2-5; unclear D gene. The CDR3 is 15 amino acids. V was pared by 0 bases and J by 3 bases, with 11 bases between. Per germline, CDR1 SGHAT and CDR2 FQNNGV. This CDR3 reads CASSLDGRREETQYF. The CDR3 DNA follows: TGTGCCAGCAGCTTAGATGGAAGACGGGAAGAGACCCAGTACTTC.

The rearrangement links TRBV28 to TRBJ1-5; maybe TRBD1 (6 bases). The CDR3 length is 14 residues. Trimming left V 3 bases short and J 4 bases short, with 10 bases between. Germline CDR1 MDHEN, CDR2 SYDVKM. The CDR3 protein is CASSLVDSNQPQHF. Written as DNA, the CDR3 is TGTGCCAGCAGTTTGGTGGACAGTAATCAGCCCCAGCATTTT.

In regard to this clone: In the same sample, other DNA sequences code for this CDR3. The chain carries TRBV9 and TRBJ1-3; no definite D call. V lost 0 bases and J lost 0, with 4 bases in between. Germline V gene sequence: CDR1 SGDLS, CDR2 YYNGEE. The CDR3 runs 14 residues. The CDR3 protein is CASSVEFSGNTIYF. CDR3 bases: TGTGCCAGCAGCGTAGAGTTCTCTGGAAACACCATATATTTT.

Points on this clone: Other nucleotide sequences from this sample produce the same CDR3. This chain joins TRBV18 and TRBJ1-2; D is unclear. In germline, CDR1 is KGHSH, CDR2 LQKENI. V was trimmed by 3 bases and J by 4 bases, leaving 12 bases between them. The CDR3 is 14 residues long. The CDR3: CASSPPDGSYGYTF. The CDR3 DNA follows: TGTGCCAGCTCACCCCCCGACGGATCCTATGGCTACACCTTC.

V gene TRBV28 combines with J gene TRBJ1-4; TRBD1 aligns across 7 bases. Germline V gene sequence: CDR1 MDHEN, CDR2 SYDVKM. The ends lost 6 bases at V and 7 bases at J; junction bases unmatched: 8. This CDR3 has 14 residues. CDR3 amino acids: CASSLRQGSEKLFF. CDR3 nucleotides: TGTGCCAGCAGCCTCAGACAGGGTAGTGAAAAACTGTTTTTT.

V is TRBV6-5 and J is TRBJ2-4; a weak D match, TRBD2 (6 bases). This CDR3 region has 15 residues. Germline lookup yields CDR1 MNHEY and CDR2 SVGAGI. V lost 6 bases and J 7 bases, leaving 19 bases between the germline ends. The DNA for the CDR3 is TGTGCCAGCAGAGGGGCTTCGCGGGGCGATAACATTCAGTACTTC. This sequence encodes CASRGASRGDNIQYF.

Here the CDR3 reads CASSLLSGVSYEQYF. CDR3 sequence (DNA): TGCGCCAGCAGCTTGTTGTCAGGGGTCTCCTACGAGCAGTACTTC. The rearrangement uses TRBV5-1 and TRBJ2-7, with TRBD1 as a possible D gene (6 bases). Trimming pared 1 base from V and 0 bases from J, leaving 11 bases between. From germline, CDR1 is SGHRS and CDR2 YFSETQ. This CDR3 is built from 15 residues. The full variable domain, rest sourced from reference TRBV5-1 and TRBJ2-7, is KAGVTQTPRYLIKTRGQQVTLSCSPISGHRSVSWYQQTPGQGLQFLFEYFSETQRNKGNFPGRFSGRQFSNSRSEMNVSTLELGDSALYLCASSLLSGVSYEQYFGPGTRLTVT.

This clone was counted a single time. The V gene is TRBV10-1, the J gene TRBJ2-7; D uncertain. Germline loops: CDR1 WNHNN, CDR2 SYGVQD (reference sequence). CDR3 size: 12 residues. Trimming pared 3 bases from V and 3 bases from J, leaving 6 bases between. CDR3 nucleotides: TGCGCCAGCAGTGAAAACCTCTACGAGCAGTACTTC. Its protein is CASSENLYEQYF.

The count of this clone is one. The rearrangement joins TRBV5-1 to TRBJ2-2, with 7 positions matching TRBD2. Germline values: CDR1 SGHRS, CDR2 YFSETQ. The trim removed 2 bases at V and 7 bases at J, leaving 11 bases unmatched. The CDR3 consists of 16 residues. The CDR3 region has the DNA TGCGCCAGCAGCTTAGCGGGAACCCGTGAGGGCGGGGAGCTGTTTTTT. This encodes CASSLAGTREGGELFF.

The chain's CDR3 is CASSTASVNEQFF. CDR3 nucleotides: TGTGCCAGTAGTACGGCTAGCGTTAATGAGCAGTTCTTC. This chain joins TRBV19 and TRBJ2-1; possible D gene TRBD2, 6 bases. Per germline, CDR1 LNHDA and CDR2 SQIVND (reference sequence). V was clipped by 4 bases and J by 7 bases, with 11 bases between them. The CDR3 sequence is 13 residues long. Supplemented by reference TRBV19 and TRBJ2-1, the full variable domain reads DGGITQSPKYLFRKEGQNVTLSCEQNLNHDAMYWYRQDPGQGLRLIYYSQIVNDFQKGDIAEGYSVSREKKESFPLTVTSAQKNPTAFYLCASSTASVNEQFFGPGTRLTVL.

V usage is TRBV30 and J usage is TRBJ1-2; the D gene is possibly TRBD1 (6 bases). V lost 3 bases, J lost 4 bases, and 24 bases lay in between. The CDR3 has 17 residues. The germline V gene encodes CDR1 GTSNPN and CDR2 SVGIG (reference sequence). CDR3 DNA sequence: TGTGCCTGGAGGAATACCAACACACTACAGGGAGTCTATGGCTACACCTTC. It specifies CAWRNTNTLQGVYGYTF.

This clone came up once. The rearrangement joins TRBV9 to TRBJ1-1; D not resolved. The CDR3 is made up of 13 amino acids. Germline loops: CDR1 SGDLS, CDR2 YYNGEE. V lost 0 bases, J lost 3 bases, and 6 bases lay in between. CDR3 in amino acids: CASSVAQYTEAFF. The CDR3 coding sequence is TGTGCCAGCAGCGTAGCCCAGTACACTGAAGCTTTCTTT.

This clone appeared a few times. The CDR3 DNA reads as TGTGCCAGCAGCTCAATACACAACAATGAGCAGTTCTTC. This codes for CASSSIHNNEQFF. The V call is TRBV7-3, the J call TRBJ2-1; D call uncertain. CDR3 length: 13 residues. The V end lost 4 bases, the J end lost 5 bases, and 9 bases lay between the germline ends. The V gene's germline CDR1 is SGHTA and CDR2 FQGTGA.

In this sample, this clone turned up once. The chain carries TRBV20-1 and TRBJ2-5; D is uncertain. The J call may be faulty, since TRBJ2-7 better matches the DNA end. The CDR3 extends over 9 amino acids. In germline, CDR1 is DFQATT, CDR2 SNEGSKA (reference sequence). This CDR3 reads CSASGEQYF. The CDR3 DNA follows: TGCAGTGCTAGCGGCGAGCAGTACTTC.

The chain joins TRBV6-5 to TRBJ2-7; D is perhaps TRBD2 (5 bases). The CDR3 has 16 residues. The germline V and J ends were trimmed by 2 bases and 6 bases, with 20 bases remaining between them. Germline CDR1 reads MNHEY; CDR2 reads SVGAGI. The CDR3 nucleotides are TGTGCCAGCAGTTACCGACAAGCGGACCCTAGGGCCGAGCAGTACTTC. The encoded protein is CASSYRQADPRAEQYF.

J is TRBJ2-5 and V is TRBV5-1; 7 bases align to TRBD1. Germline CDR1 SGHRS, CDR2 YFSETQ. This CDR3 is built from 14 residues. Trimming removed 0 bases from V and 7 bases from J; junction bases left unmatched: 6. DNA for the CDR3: TGCGCCAGCAGCTTGGGTGACAGGGTTGGGACCCAGTACTTC. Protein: CASSLGDRVGTQYF.

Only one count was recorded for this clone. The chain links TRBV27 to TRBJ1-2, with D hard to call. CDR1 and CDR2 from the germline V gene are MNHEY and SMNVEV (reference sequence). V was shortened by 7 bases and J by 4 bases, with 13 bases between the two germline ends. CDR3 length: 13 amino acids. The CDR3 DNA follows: TGTGCCAGCAAAGATGTCCGGAGCTATGGCTACACCTTC. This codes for CASKDVRSYGYTF.

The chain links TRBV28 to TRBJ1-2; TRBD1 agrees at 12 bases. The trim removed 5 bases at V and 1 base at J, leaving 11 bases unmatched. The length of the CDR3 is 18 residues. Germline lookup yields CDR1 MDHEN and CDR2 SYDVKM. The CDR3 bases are TGTGCCAGCAGTCTTCACCGGGACAGGGGGCCTGGTAACTATGGCTACACCTTC. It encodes CASSLHRDRGPGNYGYTF.

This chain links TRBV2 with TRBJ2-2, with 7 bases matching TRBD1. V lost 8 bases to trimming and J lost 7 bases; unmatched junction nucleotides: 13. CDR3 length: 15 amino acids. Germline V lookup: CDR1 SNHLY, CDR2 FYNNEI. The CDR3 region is CASEEGQYTSGELFF. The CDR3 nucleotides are TGTGCCAGCGAAGAGGGACAGTATACTAGCGGGGAGCTGTTTTTT.

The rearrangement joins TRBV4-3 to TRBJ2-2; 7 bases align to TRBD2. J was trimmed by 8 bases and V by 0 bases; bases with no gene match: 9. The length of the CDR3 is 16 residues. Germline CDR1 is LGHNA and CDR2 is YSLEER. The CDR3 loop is CASSQDRLAARGELFF. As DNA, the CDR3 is TGCGCCAGCAGCCAAGATAGACTAGCAGCTCGGGGGGAGCTGTTTTTT.

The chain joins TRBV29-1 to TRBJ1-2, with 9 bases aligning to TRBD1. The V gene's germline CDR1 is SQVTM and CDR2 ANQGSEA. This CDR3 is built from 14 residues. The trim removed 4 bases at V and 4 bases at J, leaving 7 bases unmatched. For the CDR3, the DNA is TGCAGCGTTGGGATGGACAGGGGAATCTATGGCTACACCTTC. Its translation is CSVGMDRGIYGYTF.

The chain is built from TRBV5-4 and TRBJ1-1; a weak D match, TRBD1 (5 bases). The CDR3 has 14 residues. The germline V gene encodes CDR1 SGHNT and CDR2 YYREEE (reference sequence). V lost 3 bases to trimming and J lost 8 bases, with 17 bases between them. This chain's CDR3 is CASSSPGRPGEAFF. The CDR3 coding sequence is TGTGCCAGCAGCTCGCCGGGACGGCCGGGCGAAGCTTTCTTT.

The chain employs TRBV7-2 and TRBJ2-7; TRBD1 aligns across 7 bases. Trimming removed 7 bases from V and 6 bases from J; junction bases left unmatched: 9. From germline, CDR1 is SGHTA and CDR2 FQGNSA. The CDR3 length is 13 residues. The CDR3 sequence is CASKTGFSFEQYF. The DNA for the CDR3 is TGTGCCAGCAAGACAGGGTTCAGTTTCGAGCAGTACTTC. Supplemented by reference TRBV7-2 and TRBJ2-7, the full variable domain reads GAGVSQSPSNKVTEKGKDVELRCDPISGHTALYWYRQSLGQGLEFLIYFQGNSAPDKSGLPSDRFSAERTGGSVSTLTIQRTQQEDSAVYLCASKTGFSFEQYFGPGTRLTVT.

CDR3 residues: CASGSSGGNTEAFF. DNA of the CDR3: TGTGCTAGTGGTTCATCGGGGGGGAACACTGAAGCTTTCTTT. The chain joins TRBV12-5 to TRBJ1-1; weak D call: TRBD1 (5 bases). Germline CDR1 reads LGHNT; CDR2 reads FRNRAP. Trimming pared 4 bases from V and 1 base from J, leaving 10 bases between. The CDR3 length is 14 residues.

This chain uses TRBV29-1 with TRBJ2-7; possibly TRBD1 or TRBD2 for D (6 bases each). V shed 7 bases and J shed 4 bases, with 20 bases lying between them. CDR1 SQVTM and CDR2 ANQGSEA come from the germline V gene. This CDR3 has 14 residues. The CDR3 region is CSATKSGALYEQYF. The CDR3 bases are TGCAGCGCCACAAAGTCGGGGGCCCTTTACGAGCAGTACTTC.

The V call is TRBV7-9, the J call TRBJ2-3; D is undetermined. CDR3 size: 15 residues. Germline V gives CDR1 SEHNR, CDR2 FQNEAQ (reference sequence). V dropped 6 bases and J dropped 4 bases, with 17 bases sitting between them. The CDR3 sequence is CASSIRVGSADTQYF. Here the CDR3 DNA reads TGTGCCAGCAGTATTCGGGTAGGGTCAGCAGATACGCAGTATTTT.